This T cell receptor beta chain was profiled in a study of blood T cell repertoires in COVID-19. Overall study: Nucleic acid was either cDNA or gDNA, and it came from T cells, B-cell-depleted T cells, or PBMCs.

Self-reported history from a screening survey and questionnaire set each donor's cohort. Assay used: immunoSEQ multiplex PCR; TCRdb lists only in-frame clones, some missing. Here the sample spans approximately 140,000 clones, about four fifths being singletons. Germline values: CDR1 SGHRS, CDR2 YFSETQ. Trimming pared 2 bases from V and 4 bases from J, leaving 9 bases between. The CDR3 consists of 13 residues. The sequenced sample was PBMCs or T cells enriched from blood (not recorded which). The clonotype comes from a woman in her forties or fifties with acute COVID-19. The rearrangement uses TRBV5-1 and TRBJ1-2; a weak D match, TRBD1 (6 bases). CDR3 loop: CASSFGTSYGYTF. In DNA, the CDR3 is TGCGCCAGCAGCTTCGGGACATCCTATGGCTACACCTTC. Supplemented by reference TRBV5-1 and TRBJ1-2, the full variable domain reads KAGVTQTPRYLIKTRGQQVTLSCSPISGHRSVSWYQQTPGQGLQFLFEYFSETQRNKGNFPGRFSGRQFSNSRSEMNVSTLELGDSALYLCASSFGTSYGYTFGSGTRLTVV.